This T cell receptor beta chain was retrieved from a study of shared clonotypes between healthy human individuals. Study-wide context: CD4 naive cells filled three plates per donor, CD4 memory three, CD8 naive two and CD8 memory one.

Naive CD8 cells lacked CD45RO and underwent positive selection for CCR7, leaving out terminally differentiated effector memory CD45RA+ cells. From germline, CDR1 is SGHVS and CDR2 FQNEAQ. The V and J ends lost 5 bases and 3 bases, in that order; junction bases with no gene match: 9. The CDR3 runs to 15 residues. Sequencing was performed with immunoSEQ multiplex PCR; in TCRdb, only in-frame clones are kept and a portion is missing. This table has about 2 million clones, approximately 94% appearing once. The receptor was derived from a man younger than 30 in good health. The sequenced material came from naive CD8+ T cells sorted from blood. The V gene is TRBV7-8, the J gene TRBJ2-7, with TRBD1 matching 8 bases. CDR3 loop: CASSPGTGGLYEQYF. As DNA, the CDR3 is TGTGCCAGCAGCCCCGGGACAGGAGGTCTCTACGAGCAGTACTTC.